This T cell receptor (beta chain) originates from a study of blood T cell repertoires in COVID-19. The wider study: Sites across the United States, Italy and Spain contributed samples from acute and convalescent COVID-19. Sources were T cells, B-cell-depleted T cells, or PBMCs; the material itself was cDNA or gDNA.

Trimming took off 4 bases at V and 4 bases at J, with 13 bases between the two ends. The CDR3 covers 14 residues. The V gene's germline CDR1 is MNHEY and CDR2 SVGEGT. Original processing notes: Cell counts per sample came from amplifying reference gene primers. The table came from immunoSEQ multiplex PCR; TCRdb's copy has only in-frame clones and leaves some out. The V and J calls and clone size come from that table; D and trimming were worked out from the DNA. This sample has a few hundred thousand clones; 84% occur once, and the top ten carry around 6.5%. V is TRBV6-2 or TRBV6-3 and J is TRBJ1-2; D is possibly TRBD1 (5 bases). The clonotype was recovered from a woman aged 40-49 years who had recovered from COVID-19. Sequenced: PBMCs or T cells enriched from blood (not recorded which). CDR3: CASSSGGTSYGYTF. CDR3 in DNA: TGTGCCAGCAGTTCGGGGGGGACCTCCTATGGCTACACCTTC.